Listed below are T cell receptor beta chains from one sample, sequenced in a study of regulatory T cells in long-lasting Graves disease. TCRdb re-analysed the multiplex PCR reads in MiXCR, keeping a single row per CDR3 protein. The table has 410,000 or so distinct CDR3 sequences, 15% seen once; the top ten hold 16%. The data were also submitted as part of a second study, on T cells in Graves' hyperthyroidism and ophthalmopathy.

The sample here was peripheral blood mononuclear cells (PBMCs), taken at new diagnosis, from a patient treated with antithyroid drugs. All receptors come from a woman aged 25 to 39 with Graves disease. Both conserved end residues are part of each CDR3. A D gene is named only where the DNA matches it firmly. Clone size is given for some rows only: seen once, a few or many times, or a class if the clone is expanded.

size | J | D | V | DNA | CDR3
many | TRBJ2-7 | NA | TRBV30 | TGTGCCTGGAGTGTGCAGAGCTCCTACGAGCAGTACTTC | CAWSVQSSYEQYF
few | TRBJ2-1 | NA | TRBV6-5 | TGTGCCAGCAGTTACGCGAGCTACAATGAGCAGTTCTTC | CASSYASYNEQFF
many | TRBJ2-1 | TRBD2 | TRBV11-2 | TGTGCCAGCAGCTTAAAGCCCCCCAAACGGGAGGGCCGGAAGCATGAGCAGTTCTTC | CASSLKPPKREGRKHEQFF
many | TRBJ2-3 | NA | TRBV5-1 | TGCGCCAGCAGCTCCAAACAGGGCTCGTACACAGATACGCAGTATTTT | CASSSKQGSYTDTQYF
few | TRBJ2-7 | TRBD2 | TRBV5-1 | TGCGCCAGCAGCTTGCGGGCTAGCGGGAGGTATAACGAGCAGTACTTC | CASSLRASGRYNEQYF
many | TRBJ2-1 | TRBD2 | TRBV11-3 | TGTGCCAGCAGCTTAGGGACGGGAGGTATCCCCGTGGAGCAGTTCTTC | CASSLGTGGIPVEQFF
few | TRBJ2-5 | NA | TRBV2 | TGTGCCAGCAGAGGGAGTAGACAGGGAGGGACCCAGTACTTC | CASRGSRQGGTQYF
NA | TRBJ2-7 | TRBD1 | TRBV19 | TGTGCCAGTAGGCATAGACAGGGTGTTCGGTACGAGCAGTACTTC | CASRHRQGVRYEQYF
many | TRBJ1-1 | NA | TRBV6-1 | TGTGCCAGCAGTGATGGGATATTTCCTGAAGCTTTCTTT | CASSDGIFPEAFF
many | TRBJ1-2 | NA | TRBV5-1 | TGCGCCAGCAGCTTGACGTTAAGGGTATTGGATGGCTACACCTTC | CASSLTLRVLDGYTF
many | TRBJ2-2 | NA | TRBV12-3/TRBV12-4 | TGTGCCAGCAGAATAGGAGGAACCGGGGAGCTGTTTTTT | CASRIGGTGELFF
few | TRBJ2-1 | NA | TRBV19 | TGTGCCAGTAGTATACTGAGCGACTCCTACAATGAGCAGTTCTTC | CASSILSDSYNEQFF
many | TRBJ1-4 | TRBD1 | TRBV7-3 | TGTGCCAGCAGCCCCGCGTTGGGACAGGGGAATGAAAAACTGTTTTTT | CASSPALGQGNEKLFF
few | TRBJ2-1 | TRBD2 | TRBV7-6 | TGTGCCAGCAGCTTAGCCGTGACTAGCGGCCACAATGAGCAGTTCTTC | CASSLAVTSGHNEQFF
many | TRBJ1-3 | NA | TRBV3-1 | TGTGCCAGCAGCCAAGAAGTTCGAACTTCCACCATATATTTT | CASSQEVRTSTIYF
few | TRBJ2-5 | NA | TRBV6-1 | TGTGCCAGCAGAGAGGAGACCCAGTACTTC | CASREETQYF
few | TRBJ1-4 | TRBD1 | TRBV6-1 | TGTGCCAGCAGTGGACAGGGAGGATGGGAAAAACTGTTTTTT | CASSGQGGWEKLFF
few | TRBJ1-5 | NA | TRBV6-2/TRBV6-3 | TGTGCCAGCAGTTACTCGCCCAGGGATAACTTCCAGCATTTT | CASSYSPRDNFQHF
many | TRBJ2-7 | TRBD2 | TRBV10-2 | TGCGCCAGCAGCGGAACAGCGGGACTCTCCTACGAGCAGTACTTC | CASSGTAGLSYEQYF
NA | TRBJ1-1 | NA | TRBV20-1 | TGCAGTGCTCCCGGTATCACTGAAGCTTTCTTT | CSAPGITEAFF
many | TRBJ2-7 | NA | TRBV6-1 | TGTGCCAGCAGTGAAGCTGCGACTGCAAACTACGAGCAGTACTTC | CASSEAATANYEQYF
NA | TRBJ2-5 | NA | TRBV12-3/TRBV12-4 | TGTGCCAGCAGCCCCGGGGCCCAGTACTTC | CASSPGAQYF
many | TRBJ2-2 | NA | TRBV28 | TGTGCCAGCAGTTCGACAGGATTCACCGGGGAGCTGTTTTTT | CASSSTGFTGELFF
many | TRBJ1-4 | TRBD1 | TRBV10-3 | TGTGCCATCAGGCCGGGACAGGGGGGTGAAAAACTGTTTTTT | CAIRPGQGGEKLFF
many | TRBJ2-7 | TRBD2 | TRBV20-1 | TGCAGTGCTAGAGAGACTAGCGGGGTCTACGAGCAGTACTTC | CSARETSGVYEQYF
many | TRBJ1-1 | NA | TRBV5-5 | TGTGCCAGCAGCTTGGCCTTCCTCCTGGGCACTGAAGCTTTCTTT | CASSLAFLLGTEAFF
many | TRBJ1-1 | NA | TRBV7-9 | TGTGCCAGCAGACAAACTACAGAGTTTATTGAAGCTTTCTTT | CASRQTTEFIEAFF
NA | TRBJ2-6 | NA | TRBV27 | TGTGCCAGCAGTTTTTCCGTCTCTGGGGCCAACGTCCTGACTTTC | CASSFSVSGANVLTF
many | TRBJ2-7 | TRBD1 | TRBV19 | TGTGCCAGTAGTAACCTCCCGGGACAGGGGACCTACGAGCAGTACTTC | CASSNLPGQGTYEQYF
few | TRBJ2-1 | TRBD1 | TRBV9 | TGTGCCAGCAGCGGGACAGGGGCCTACAATGAGCAGTTCTTC | CASSGTGAYNEQFF
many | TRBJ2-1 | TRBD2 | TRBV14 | TGTGCCAGCAGCCAAGATCGGCGGGAGAGGGGTGAGCAGTTCTTC | CASSQDRRERGEQFF
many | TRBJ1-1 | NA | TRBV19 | TGTGCCAGTGACGGCGTACCAAACACTGAAGCTTTCTTT | CASDGVPNTEAFF
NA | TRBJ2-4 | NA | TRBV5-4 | TGTGCCAGCAGCCGGAGCGGGTCAGGAGGAAACATTCAGTACTTC | CASSRSGSGGNIQYF
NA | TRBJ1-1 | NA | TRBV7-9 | TGTGCCAGCAGCCATTCAGACTCCAACACTGAAGCTTTCTTT | CASSHSDSNTEAFF
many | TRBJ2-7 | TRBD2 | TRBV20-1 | TGCAGTGCTAGCAAGACTAGCGCGGGGGGGGAGCAGTACTTC | CSASKTSAGGEQYF
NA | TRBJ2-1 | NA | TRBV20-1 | TGCAGTGCTAGTTCCCTATCAGGGGGGTACAATGAGCAGTTCTTC | CSASSLSGGYNEQFF
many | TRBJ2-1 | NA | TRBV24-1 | TGTGCCACCAGTGGTAAAGACGGCCCCGGATCAACTGAGCAGTTCTTC | CATSGKDGPGSTEQFF
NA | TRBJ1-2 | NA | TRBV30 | TGTGCCTGGAGTAGGGAAGCGACATCCAACTATGGCTACACCTTC | CAWSREATSNYGYTF
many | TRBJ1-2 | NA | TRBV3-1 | TGTGCCAGCAGCCCCGGATCGATTAAACATGGCTACACCTTC | CASSPGSIKHGYTF
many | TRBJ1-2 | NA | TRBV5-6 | TGTGCCAGCAGCGGGGACGCCATCTATGGCTACACCTTC | CASSGDAIYGYTF
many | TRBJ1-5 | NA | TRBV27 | TGTGCCAGCAGTTTACGGGGGAGGGGTCAGCCCCAGCATTTT | CASSLRGRGQPQHF
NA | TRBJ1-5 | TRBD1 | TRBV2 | TGTGCCAGCAGTACGCTGGACAGGGGTAATCAGCCCCAGCATTTT | CASSTLDRGNQPQHF
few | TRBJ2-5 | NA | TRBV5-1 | TGCGCCAGCAGCTTGACCACCGGGAAGGCCGGCGAGACCCAGTACTTC | CASSLTTGKAGETQYF
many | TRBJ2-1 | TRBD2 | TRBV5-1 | TGCGCCAGCAGTTATGGACTAGCGGGAGACAATGAGCAGTTCTTC | CASSYGLAGDNEQFF
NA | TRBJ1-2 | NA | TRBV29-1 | TGCAGCGTTGAAGATCTTCAGGAGAAGCGGTATGGCTACACCTTC | CSVEDLQEKRYGYTF
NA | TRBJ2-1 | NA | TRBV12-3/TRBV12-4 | TGTGCCAGCAGCCTCGCCCAGGGGAATGAGCAGTTCTTC | CASSLAQGNEQFF
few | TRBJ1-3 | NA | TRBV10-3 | TGTGCCATCAGCCCCAGGGAGGCTGGAAACACCATATATTTT | CAISPREAGNTIYF
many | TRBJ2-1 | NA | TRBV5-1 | TGCGCCAGCAGCTTGGCGAGCCTAGCTGCCTACAATGAGCAGTTCTTC | CASSLASLAAYNEQFF
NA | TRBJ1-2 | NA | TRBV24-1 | TGTGCCACCAGTGATTTTTCAGGGTCCGGCTACACCTTC | CATSDFSGSGYTF
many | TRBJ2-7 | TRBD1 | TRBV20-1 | TGCAGTGCACCACAGGGGAGCTCCTACGAGCAGTACTTC | CSAPQGSSYEQYF
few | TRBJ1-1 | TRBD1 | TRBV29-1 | TGCAGCGGGCTCGGCGGACAGGGAAGCACTGAAGCTTTCTTT | CSGLGGQGSTEAFF
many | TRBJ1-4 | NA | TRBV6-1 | TGTGCCAGCACCGCGGGGCAGGAAACCTCAAAACTGTTTTTT | CASTAGQETSKLFF
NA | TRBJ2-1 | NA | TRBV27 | TGTGCCAGCAGTTTATCGGTCCAGGCCAATGAGCAGTTCTTC | CASSLSVQANEQFF
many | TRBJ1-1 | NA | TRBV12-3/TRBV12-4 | TGTGCCAGCAGTACTGGGGCGCCGAACACTGAAGCTTTCTTT | CASSTGAPNTEAFF
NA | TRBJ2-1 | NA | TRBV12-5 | TGTGCTAGTGGTTTGTCTTTAGGTGAGCAGTTCTTC | CASGLSLGEQFF
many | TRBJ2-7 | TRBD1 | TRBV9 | TGTGCCAGCAGCGAGAGACAGGGTTTGGGGGAGCAGTACTTC | CASSERQGLGEQYF
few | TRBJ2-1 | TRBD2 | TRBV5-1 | TGCGCCAGCAGCCATACGGGACTAGCGGACAATGAGCAGTTCTTC | CASSHTGLADNEQFF